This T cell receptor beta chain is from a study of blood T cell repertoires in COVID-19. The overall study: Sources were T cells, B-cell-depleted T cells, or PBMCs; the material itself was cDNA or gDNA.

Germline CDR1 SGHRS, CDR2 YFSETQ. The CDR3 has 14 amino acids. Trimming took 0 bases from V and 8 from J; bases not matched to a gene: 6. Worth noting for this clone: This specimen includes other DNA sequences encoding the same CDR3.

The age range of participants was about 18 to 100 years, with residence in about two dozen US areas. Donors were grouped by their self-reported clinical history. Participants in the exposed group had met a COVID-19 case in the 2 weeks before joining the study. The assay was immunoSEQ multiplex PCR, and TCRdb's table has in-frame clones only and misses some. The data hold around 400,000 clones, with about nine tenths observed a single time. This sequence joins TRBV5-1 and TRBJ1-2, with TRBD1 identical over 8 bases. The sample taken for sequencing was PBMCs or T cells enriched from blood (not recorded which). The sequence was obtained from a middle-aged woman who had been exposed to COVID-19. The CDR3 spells CASSLDQGARGYTF. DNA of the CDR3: TGCGCCAGCAGCTTGGACCAGGGGGCACGGGGCTACACCTTC.